This T cell receptor (beta chain) comes out of a study of tumor and adjacent non-tumor tissue in lung cancer. Three rounds of nested PCR, following a modified ARM-PCR protocol, produced the TCRbeta library. TCRdb re-analysed the multiplex PCR reads in MiXCR, keeping a single row per CDR3 protein. The sample has under 95,000 distinct CDR3 sequences, less than 80% seen once. Per germline, CDR1 MDHEN and CDR2 SYDVKM. The CDR3 contains 14 residues. V was pared by 8 bases and J by 9 bases, with 8 bases of the junction left unmatched. No cell sorting was done before RNA was extracted from the tissue. Sequences were obtained from lung tumor tissue. The V call is TRBV28, the J call TRBJ2-2; 11 bases are shared with TRBD1. The TCR comes from a man between 60 and 75 years old with non-small cell lung cancer. CDR3 sequence reads: CASLDRGPRRELFF. Written as DNA, the CDR3 is TGTGCCAGCTTGGACAGGGGGCCTCGTAGGGAGCTGTTTTTT.